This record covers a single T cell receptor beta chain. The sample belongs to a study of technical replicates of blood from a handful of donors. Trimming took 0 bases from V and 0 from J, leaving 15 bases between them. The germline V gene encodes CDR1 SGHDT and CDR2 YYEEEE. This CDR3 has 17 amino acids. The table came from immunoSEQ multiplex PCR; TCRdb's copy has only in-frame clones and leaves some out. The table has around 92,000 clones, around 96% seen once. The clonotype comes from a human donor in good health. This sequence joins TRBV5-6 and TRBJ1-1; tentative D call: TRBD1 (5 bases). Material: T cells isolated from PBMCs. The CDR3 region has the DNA TGTGCCAGCAGCTTGGTTAGGGGCTATCTCATGAACACTGAAGCTTTCTTT. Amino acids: CASSLVRGYLMNTEAFF.